One and the same sample provided the 18 T cell receptor beta chains below, sequenced in a study of blood T cells in healthy people across ages (dated by TCRdb to the mid-2010s). Library creation used 5' RACE. Reads for this sample came from an Illumina HiSeq 2500. A second about 7 to 12 cycle PCR used a sample-barcoded 5' primer and a J-beta primer mix. Through fastp at Q25 and MiXCR, TCRdb rebuilt clones from the public reads, retaining in-frame beta chains. All rows with the same CDR3 protein become a single entry with the most common DNA and genes. The sample table shows about 640,000 distinct CDR3 sequences, and approximately 30% are seen once. 15% to 19% of the sample rests with the top ten. Sequencing used blood. The receptors derive from a woman older than 75 in good health.

This clonotype was counted a few times. It may be a read error: a sequence one base away is much more abundant. The V and J genes are TRBV5-1 and TRBJ2-1; D is perhaps TRBD2 (5 bases). Germline V gives CDR1 SGHRS, CDR2 YFSETQ. This CDR3 has 14 residues. The CDR3 sequence: CASSEEWRFNEQVF. CDR3 DNA: TGCGCCAGCAGCGAGGAGTGGAGGTTCAATGAGCAGGTCTTC.

With respect to this clonotype: One junction end does not reproduce the germline sequence, and a read error may be involved. This chain links TRBV6-1 with TRBJ2-3; no clear D. The CDR3 totals 16 residues. Looked up from germline, CDR1 is MNHNS and CDR2 is SASEGT. Written as DNA, the CDR3 is TGTGCCAGCAGTGAAGCGGCGGCTTCGGAAACAGATACGCGGTATTTT. Translating it yields CASSEAAASETDTRYF.

This clonotype was seen many times. This chain joins TRBV7-2 and TRBJ1-2; D not certain. The CDR3 has 15 amino acids. V was trimmed by 1 base and J by 8 bases, leaving 17 bases between them. Germline V gives CDR1 SGHTA, CDR2 FQGNSA. The CDR3 nucleotides are TGTGCCAGCAGCTTAGAGGTGACCGAAGGGTCCGGCTACACCTTC. It translates to CASSLEVTEGSGYTF.

The chain employs TRBV12-3 or TRBV12-4 and TRBJ2-3; perhaps D is TRBD1 or TRBD2 (6 bases each). V lost 3 bases, J lost 5 bases, and 15 bases lay in between. The CDR3 consists of 15 residues. This CDR3 is CASSFGGAGGDTQYF. CDR3 bases: TGTGCCAGCAGTTTCGGGGGCGCAGGTGGAGATACGCAGTATTTT.

At least ten counts were recorded for this clonotype. The V and J genes are TRBV4-2 and TRBJ2-5; either TRBD1 or TRBD2 may fit D (6 bases each). The CDR3 runs to 17 residues. The V end was cut by 2 bases, the J end by 5 bases, with 21 bases between. The V gene's germline CDR1 is LGHNA and CDR2 YNFKEQ. DNA of the CDR3: TGTGCCAGCAGCCAAATTTTTAGGGGGGTCGGTGGGGAGACCCAGTACTTC. Amino acids: CASSQIFRGVGGETQYF.

This clonotype has at least ten counts. The chain joins TRBV20-1 to TRBJ2-4; the D gene is possibly TRBD2 (7 bases). The CDR3 is 14 amino acids. The germline CDR1 and CDR2 sequences are DFQATT and SNEGSKA (reference sequence). The V end lost 6 bases, the J end lost 9 bases, and 21 bases lay between the germline ends. The CDR3 bases are TGCAGTGCCAGCCCCTCGGGGGGCGCGATCATTCAGTACTTC. Translation: CSASPSGGAIIQYF.

This clonotype was seen repeatedly, ten times or more. The V and J genes are TRBV3-1 and TRBJ2-1, with TRBD2 matching 11 bases. This CDR3 spans 15 amino acids. The junction had 8 bases not matched to a gene; V was cut back by 4 bases and J by 9 bases. Germline CDR1 LGHDT, CDR2 YNNKEL (reference sequence). The CDR3 sequence is CASSPRTSGLGEQFF. CDR3 DNA sequence: TGTGCCAGCAGCCCAAGGACTAGCGGGCTTGGTGAGCAGTTCTTC.

This clonotype was seen ten or more times. The rearrangement links TRBV3-1 to TRBJ1-2; D gene uncertain. Germline CDR1 is LGHDT and CDR2 is YNNKEL (reference sequence). Trimming left V 4 bases short and J 3 bases short, with 12 bases between. This CDR3 is 14 amino acids long. CDR3 amino acids: CASSLSRGYYGYTF. CDR3 coding DNA: TGTGCCAGCAGCCTGAGTCGGGGATACTATGGCTACACCTTC.

There are a few counts of this clonotype. A much larger clonotype is one base distant, so this may be a read error. V is TRBV7-2 and J is TRBJ2-6; the D is unclear. Looked up from germline, CDR1 is SGHTA and CDR2 is FQGNSA. The CDR3 runs 11 residues. V gave up 5 bases and J gave up 18 bases, with 14 bases separating them. CDR3 coding DNA: TGTGCCAGCAGCCTCCGTGGACCCTGGACTTTC. Its translation is CASSLRGPWTF.

This clonotype was seen repeatedly, ten times or more. The CDR3 region is CSVEARAQQETQYF. In nucleotides, the CDR3 is TGCAGCGTTGAGGCGAGGGCACAGCAAGAGACCCAGTACTTC. The chain links TRBV29-1 to TRBJ2-5; a possible D gene is TRBD2 (5 bases). V lost 3 bases and J lost 2, with 13 bases in between. Germline CDR1 is SQVTM and CDR2 is ANQGSEA. There are 14 residues in the CDR3.

This clonotype was seen ten or more times. The CDR3 nucleotides read TGTGCCAGCAGCGCGACAGTCCCGGAGACCCAGTACTTC. Protein product: CASSATVPETQYF. This sequence joins TRBV7-9 and TRBJ2-5; possibly TRBD1 for D (5 bases). Germline V lookup: CDR1 SEHNR, CDR2 FQNEAQ (reference sequence). CDR3 length equals 13 residues. The V end lost 5 bases, the J end lost 5 bases, and 12 bases lay between the germline ends.

This clonotype was seen a handful of times. The chain has TRBV27 and TRBJ2-2; D is uncertain. V was pared by 3 bases and J by 5 bases, with 13 bases between. The CDR3 loop spans 15 amino acids. Germline V CDR1 and CDR2: MNHEY, SMNVEV (reference sequence). CDR3 nucleotide sequence: TGTGCCAGCAGTTTTACTCCACCAAGGACCGGGGAGCTGTTTTTT. Amino acids: CASSFTPPRTGELFF.

This clonotype was detected many times. This rearrangement joins TRBV2 to TRBJ2-3; 9 bases are shared with TRBD2. CDR1 is SNHLY and CDR2 is FYNNEI in the germline V gene. Unmatched junction bases numbered 2, after V lost 3 bases and J lost 4 bases. CDR3 length: 14 residues. Here the CDR3 reads CASSEGLAADTQYF. The CDR3 region has the DNA TGTGCCAGCAGTGAGGGACTAGCTGCAGATACGCAGTATTTT.

This clonotype was counted at least ten times. This chain uses TRBV27 with TRBJ2-3, with D hard to call. V dropped 5 bases and J dropped 0 bases, with 12 bases sitting between them. CDR1 is MNHEY and CDR2 is SMNVEV in the germline V gene (reference sequence). The length of the CDR3 is 15 residues. CDR3 in DNA: TGTGCCAGCAGTCCCTTTAATCCTAGCACAGATACGCAGTATTTT. This codes for CASSPFNPSTDTQYF.

The chain couples TRBV28 to TRBJ2-4, with TRBD2 matching 8 bases. CDR1 is MDHEN, CDR2 SYDVKM, per germline. This CDR3 region has 15 residues. Unmatched junction bases numbered 16, after V lost 6 bases and J lost 12 bases. CDR3 sequence reads: CASSQGAGAWCGQYF. The DNA for the CDR3 is TGTGCCAGCAGCCAAGGAGCGGGGGCCTGGTGTGGTCAGTACTTC.

The chain carries TRBV28 and TRBJ2-7, with no clear D. CDR3 length: 13 residues. Germline V gene sequence: CDR1 MDHEN, CDR2 SYDVKM. V was cut by 3 bases and J by 12 bases, with 18 bases left in between. In nucleotides, the CDR3 is TGTGCCAGCAGTTTTGGCCGGGTTAATGATTGGTACTTC. Amino acid sequence: CASSFGRVNDWYF.

The V gene is TRBV7-2, the J gene TRBJ2-3; D tentatively reads TRBD1 or TRBD2 (5 bases each). With 5 bases removed from V and 4 bases from J, the gap between germline ends came to 10 bases. Germline CDR1 SGHTA, CDR2 FQGNSA. This CDR3 comprises 13 residues. DNA of the CDR3: TGTGCCAGCAGCCGTGGGACCGCAGATACGCAGTATTTT. Protein sequence: CASSRGTADTQYF. Together with reference TRBV7-2 and TRBJ2-3, the CDR3 gives the full variable domain: GAGVSQSPSNKVTEKGKDVELRCDPISGHTALYWYRQSLGQGLEFLIYFQGNSAPDKSGLPSDRFSAERTGGSVSTLTIQRTQQEDSAVYLCASSRGTADTQYFGPGTRLTVL.

This clonotype was recorded many times. The genes are TRBV4-1 and TRBJ2-1; D call uncertain. V shed 6 bases and J shed 0 bases, with 9 bases lying between them. Germline V gives CDR1 MGHRA, CDR2 YSYEKL. This CDR3 contains 14 residues. The CDR3 sequence is CASRGQTSYNEQFF. CDR3 sequence (DNA): TGCGCCAGCAGGGGCCAGACCTCCTACAATGAGCAGTTCTTC.